This TCR beta chain came from a study of regulatory T cells in long-lasting Graves disease. Study-wide background: New Graves' disease cases had less than 3 months of antithyroid drugs.

The CDR3 spans 17 residues. After removal of 5 bases from V and 5 bases from J, the junction contained 10 bases not matched to a gene. From germline, CDR1 is SGHTA and CDR2 FQGTGA. Through Arm-PCR of CDR3 regions and iRepertoire HTBI primers, TCR beta libraries were built. Using its own MiXCR run on the multiplex PCR reads, TCRdb lists one record per CDR3 protein. The sample has 350,000 to 450,000 distinct CDR3 sequences, approximately 16% seen once; the top ten hold under 9%. As for time point: newly diagnosed GD, antithyroid drugs for less than 3 months. The TCR library used RNA extracted from PBMCs. This clonotype was counted between two and nine times. These data also featured in a second study, about T cells in Graves' hyperthyroidism and ophthalmopathy. This second report adds: The TCR CDR3 was amplified in a first-round RT-PCR using the HTBI primer set. Researchers found most expanded thyroid clonotypes above 0.001 in blood as well.

V and J are TRBV7-3 and TRBJ2-2, with 11 bases fitting TRBD2. The sequences come from peripheral blood mononuclear cells (PBMCs), collected at new diagnosis, from a patient treated with antithyroid drugs. The clonotype was recovered from a woman in her 40s with Graves disease. The CDR3 DNA reads TGTGCCAGCAGCCCCGGGGCACTAGCGGGAGATACCGGGGAGCTGTTTTTT. Translating it yields CASSPGALAGDTGELFF.